One and the same sample provided the 13 T cell receptor beta chains below, sequenced in a study of early T cells in non-severe SARS-CoV-2 infection. MiXCR, applied by TCRdb to the 5' RACE reads, yields one record per CDR3 protein. The sample contains some 70,000 distinct CDR3 sequences, about 9% of which appear only once. The sample was whole blood. The receptor set was obtained from an adult who was a healthcare worker with PCR-confirmed SARS-CoV-2 infection or an uninfected control (not recorded which).

This clonotype was counted a few times. V gene TRBV29-1 combines with J gene TRBJ2-3; tentative D call: TRBD1 (5 bases). Between the trimmed V and J ends, which lost 7 bases and 2 bases, there was a span of 19 bases. The germline V gene encodes CDR1 SQVTM and CDR2 ANQGSEA. The CDR3 runs 15 residues. The chain's CDR3 is CSGLITGAYTDTQYF. CDR3 nucleotides: TGCAGCGGACTCATTACAGGCGCATACACAGATACGCAGTATTTT.

The chain uses TRBV24-1 and TRBJ2-7; D remains unclear. The germline V gene encodes CDR1 KGHDR and CDR2 SFDVKD. The CDR3 is 15 amino acids. V lost 2 bases, J lost 3 bases, and 13 bases lay in between. The CDR3 DNA reads as TGTGCCACCAGTGATTCGAACGGAAACCTCTACGAGCAGTACTTC. Translating it yields CATSDSNGNLYEQYF.

The chain recombines TRBV19 with TRBJ1-2, with D maybe TRBD1 (6 bases). The germline V gene encodes CDR1 LNHDA and CDR2 SQIVND (reference sequence). CDR3 length: 14 residues. V dropped 7 bases and J dropped 4 bases, with 16 bases sitting between them. Written as DNA, the CDR3 is TGTGCCAGTACCACACAGGGAATCGGCTATGGCTACACCTTC. Residues: CASTTQGIGYGYTF.

This clonotype was seen many times. The chain joins TRBV30 to TRBJ2-7; the D gene is possibly TRBD2 (5 bases). This CDR3 is built from 14 residues. Germline V gene lookup returns CDR1 GTSNPN and CDR2 SVGIG (reference sequence). V lost 5 bases and J 0 bases, leaving 14 bases between the germline ends. Here the CDR3 reads CAWAPGFSSYEQYF. The DNA of the CDR3 is TGTGCCTGGGCCCCGGGGTTTAGCTCCTACGAGCAGTACTTC. Filled out from reference TRBV30 and TRBJ2-7, the complete variable domain reads SQTIHQWPATLVQPVGSPLSLECTVEGTSNPNLYWYRQAAGRGLQLLFYSVGIGQISSEVPQNLSASRPQDRQFILSSKKLLLSDSGFYLCAWAPGFSSYEQYFGPGTRLTVT.

This chain uses TRBV7-9 with TRBJ2-7; 7 nucleotides line up with TRBD2. Trimming at V came to 0 bases and at J to 5 bases, leaving 1 base not matched to a gene. The CDR3 is made up of 13 amino acids. Germline V gives CDR1 SEHNR, CDR2 FQNEAQ (reference sequence). Written as DNA, the CDR3 is TGTGCCAGCAGCTTAGCGGCGGGGGACGAGCAGTACTTC. This sequence encodes CASSLAAGDEQYF.

For this clonotype: Given the absence of the conserved phenylalanine or tryptophan at the CDR3 end, a read error is likely. The DNA is left out, because the CDR3 cannot be placed on it with certainty; the CDR3 is given as TCRdb lists it. This sequence joins TRBV28 and TRBJ2-3; TRBD2, as called in the table, went unchecked against the DNA. Germline CDR1 and CDR2: MDHEN and SYDVKM. From its first to its last residue, the CDR3 has 14 amino acids. CDR3 region: CASSPRGGLAGDPP.

This clonotype showed up many times. The genes are TRBV4-2 and TRBJ2-7; TRBD2 matches 9 bases. The germline gives CDR1 LGHNA, CDR2 YNFKEQ. V trimming: 4 bases; J trimming: 5 bases; junction bases outside the gene matches: 6. The CDR3 consists of 14 residues. The CDR3 spells CASSPAGGPDEQYF. The CDR3 DNA follows: TGTGCCAGCAGCCCGGCGGGAGGGCCGGACGAGCAGTACTTC.

This clonotype was recorded at least ten times. The chain combines TRBV5-1 with TRBJ1-5; no firm D call. Trimming shortened V by 0 bases and J by 2 bases, and 9 bases separated the two germline ends. Germline V gene data show CDR1 as SGHRS and CDR2 as YFSETQ. This CDR3 spans 15 amino acids. CDR3 sequence (DNA): TGCGCCAGCAGCTTGGAGGCAGATGGCAATCAGCCCCAGCATTTT. Its translation is CASSLEADGNQPQHF. Looking up the rest from reference TRBV5-1 and TRBJ1-5 gives the full variable domain: KAGVTQTPRYLIKTRGQQVTLSCSPISGHRSVSWYQQTPGQGLQFLFEYFSETQRNKGNFPGRFSGRQFSNSRSEMNVSTLELGDSALYLCASSLEADGNQPQHFGDGTRLSIL.

In this sample, this clonotype turned up a few times. This sequence joins TRBV30 and TRBJ2-3, with D perhaps matching TRBD1 or TRBD2 (5 bases each). CDR3 length equals 20 residues. V was trimmed by 3 bases and J by 0 bases, leaving 28 bases between them. Germline V gene data show CDR1 as GTSNPN and CDR2 as SVGIG (reference sequence). The CDR3 DNA reads TGTGCCTGGAGAGACGGACTTCGGCAGGGTCCTCGGTTTAGCACAGATACGCAGTATTTT. It translates to CAWRDGLRQGPRFSTDTQYF.

Points on this clonotype: Since a much larger clone is just one base distant, this may be a read error. The CDR3 carries no conserved terminal phenylalanine or tryptophan, so it likely arises from a read error. V and J are TRBV18 and TRBJ2-7; D unresolved. CDR3 size: 14 residues. V lost 1 base and J lost 1, with 8 bases in between. Germline V gene lookup returns CDR1 KGHSH and CDR2 LQKENI. The CDR3 spells CASSPLPGSYEQYY. The CDR3 DNA reads TGTGCCAGCTCACCACTTCCTGGGTCCTACGAGCAGTACTAC.

The chain recombines TRBV2 with TRBJ2-7; 7 bases align to TRBD1. Germline CDR1 SNHLY, CDR2 FYNNEI. The CDR3 has 14 residues. With V trimmed by 10 bases and J by 5 bases, 14 bases remained unmatched. The CDR3 reads CATPGGQYKDEQYF. The CDR3 bases are TGTGCCACTCCTGGGGGACAGTATAAGGACGAGCAGTACTTC.

This clonotype was observed a handful of times. The chain combines TRBV6-5 with TRBJ1-5, with 9 positions matching TRBD1. The CDR3 is made up of 15 amino acids. Germline CDR1 and CDR2: MNHEY and SVGAGI. J lost 5 bases, V lost 4 bases, and 6 bases had no gene match. The CDR3 reads CASSSSGTGYQPQHF. CDR3 nucleotide sequence: TGTGCCAGCAGTTCTTCCGGGACAGGGTATCAGCCCCAGCATTTT.

This clonotype came up many times. The chain recombines TRBV5-5 with TRBJ2-2; D gene unclear. Germline values: CDR1 SGHKS, CDR2 YYEKEE (reference sequence). V lost 3 bases to trimming and J lost 1 base, with 10 bases between them. There are 15 residues in the CDR3. The CDR3 DNA reads TGTGCCAGCAGCTGGACCCAAGTGAACACCGGGGAGCTGTTTTTT. It yields the protein CASSWTQVNTGELFF.